These 7 T cell receptor beta chains came from one sample sequenced in a study of T cells in Graves' hyperthyroidism and ophthalmopathy. RNA transcripts served as the template for amplifying TCR beta CDR3 regions. TCR CDR3 underwent first-round RT-PCR with the HTBI primer set. TCRdb redid the calling of the multiplex PCR reads with MiXCR, one entry per CDR3 protein. This table holds under 450,000 distinct CDR3 sequences, approximately 15% found once. Sequencing used blood. All receptors derive from a man aged 30 to 39 with Graves' hyperthyroidism that later progressed to Graves' ophthalmopathy.

This rearrangement joins TRBV6-4 to TRBJ2-3; TRBD1 agrees at 8 bases. The CDR3 totals 13 residues. Germline loops: CDR1 MRHNA, CDR2 SNTAGT. Trimming took 6 bases from V and 2 from J; bases not matched to a gene: 1. CDR3 sequence: CASRDRDTDTQYF. In DNA form, the CDR3 reads TGTGCCAGCAGGGACAGGGACACAGATACGCAGTATTTT.

In its sample, this clonotype was seen many times. This chain joins TRBV2 and TRBJ1-2; no clear D gene. The CDR3 is 13 amino acids. Germline loops: CDR1 SNHLY, CDR2 FYNNEI. The V end was cut by 6 bases, the J end by 8 bases, with 16 bases between. The CDR3 loop reads CASRNPGLRGYTF. Here the CDR3 DNA reads TGTGCCAGCAGGAACCCAGGCCTTAGAGGCTACACCTTC.

This clonotype was detected only a few times. The CDR3 bases are TGTGCCAGCAGCGTAGGGACCCCCGGGTCACCCCTCCACTTT. Translation gives CASSVGTPGSPLHF. This chain links TRBV9 with TRBJ1-6; D unclear. The CDR3 is made up of 14 amino acids. Per germline, CDR1 SGDLS and CDR2 YYNGEE. V gave up 0 bases and J gave up 10 bases, with 11 bases separating them.

This clonotype appeared many times. The chain is built from TRBV6-1 and TRBJ2-1, with D uncertain. CDR3 size: 14 residues. V lost 5 bases, J lost 7 bases, and 15 bases lay in between. Germline CDR1 reads MNHNS; CDR2 reads SASEGT. The CDR3 spells CASSWAWQANEQFF. DNA for the CDR3: TGTGCCAGCAGTTGGGCCTGGCAAGCAAATGAGCAGTTCTTC.

This clonotype was detected only a few times. As DNA, the CDR3 is TGTGCCAGCAGTTTATCGGTGGACAACTACGAGCAGTACTTC. Translating it yields CASSLSVDNYEQYF. V usage is TRBV27 and J usage is TRBJ2-7; D is perhaps TRBD1 (5 bases). Germline CDR1 is MNHEY and CDR2 is SMNVEV (reference sequence). CDR3 length: 14 residues. Deletions cut 0 bases from V and 3 bases from J, with 9 bases between.

CDR3 amino acids: CASSSGQGGYETQYF. The CDR3, as DNA: TGTGCCAGCAGCTCCGGACAGGGCGGTTATGAGACCCAGTACTTC. The V gene is TRBV7-9, the J gene TRBJ2-5; 8 nucleotides agree with TRBD1. The J segment lost 5 bases and the V segment lost 4 bases, leaving 9 bases of the junction unmatched. Germline V lookup: CDR1 SEHNR, CDR2 FQNEAQ (reference sequence). This CDR3 spans 15 amino acids.

This clonotype was seen at least ten times. The chain couples TRBV2 to TRBJ1-1; D possibly corresponds to TRBD1 (5 bases). CDR3 length equals 13 residues. The germline V gene has CDR1 SNHLY and CDR2 FYNNEI. V dropped 7 bases and J dropped 1 base, with 10 bases sitting between them. The CDR3, as DNA: TGTGCCAGCAACCGGGACGGGAACACTGAAGCTTTCTTT. Encoded protein: CASNRDGNTEAFF.